These 18 T cell receptor beta chains share one sample of origin, sequenced in a study of cytomegalovirus exposure and HLA in healthy donors. The table came from immunoSEQ multiplex PCR; TCRdb's copy has only in-frame clones and leaves some out. The sample carries 250,000 to 400,000 clones, over 75% recorded once. Sequencing was performed on PBMCs. The receptor source for this set is a man aged 25-40 years in good health and CMV-seronegative.

The J gene is TRBJ2-3, the V gene TRBV18; D remains ambiguous. Trimming removed 3 bases at V and 1 base at J, with 11 bases between. CDR3 size: 15 residues. The germline V gene has CDR1 KGHSH and CDR2 LQKENI. The CDR3 sequence is CASSPTWARTDTQYF. DNA of the CDR3: TGTGCCAGCTCACCGACGTGGGCGCGCACAGATACGCAGTATTTT.

The chain joins TRBV10-2 to TRBJ1-3; 8 nucleotides match TRBD1. From germline, CDR1 is WSHSY and CDR2 SAAADI. J lost 5 bases, V lost 7 bases, and 7 bases had no gene match. The CDR3 is 14 residues long. The CDR3 is CASTKGQERNTIYF. Written as DNA, the CDR3 is TGCGCCAGCACTAAGGGACAGGAGAGAAACACCATATATTTT.

In its sample, this clone was seen once. V usage is TRBV7-8 and J usage is TRBJ1-2, with D perhaps matching TRBD1 (5 bases). The CDR3 is 14 amino acids. Trimming took 5 bases from V and 4 from J, leaving 14 bases between them. The germline CDR1 and CDR2 sequences are SGHVS and FQNEAQ. The CDR3 here is CASSPGGGGYGYTF. The CDR3 bases are TGTGCCAGCAGCCCAGGTGGCGGGGGCTATGGCTACACCTTC.

The chain employs TRBV5-1 and TRBJ2-7; TRBD2 is a possible D gene (6 bases). Germline V gives CDR1 SGHRS, CDR2 YFSETQ. The V end lost 2 bases, the J end lost 3 bases, and 12 bases lay between the germline ends. This CDR3 contains 14 residues. CDR3 sequence (DNA): TGCGCCAGCAGCTTCACTAGCACAAGCTACGAGCAGTACTTC. This sequence encodes CASSFTSTSYEQYF. The whole variable domain, filled in from reference TRBV5-1 and TRBJ2-7, reads KAGVTQTPRYLIKTRGQQVTLSCSPISGHRSVSWYQQTPGQGLQFLFEYFSETQRNKGNFPGRFSGRQFSNSRSEMNVSTLELGDSALYLCASSFTSTSYEQYFGPGTRLTVT.

Remarks on this clone: One junction end does not reproduce the germline sequence, and a read error may be involved. J is TRBJ1-4 and V is TRBV2; TRBD1 agrees at 7 bases. Germline V gene lookup returns CDR1 SNHLY and CDR2 FYNNEI. This CDR3 region has 14 residues. CDR3 residues: CASSKNRGNDKLFF. The CDR3 bases are TGTGCCAGCAGCAAAAACAGGGGTAATGACAAACTGTTTTTT.

The chain carries TRBV11-1 and TRBJ1-1, with no clear D. Germline loops: CDR1 SGHAT, CDR2 FQDESV (reference sequence). The V and J ends lost 5 bases and 4 bases respectively, with 14 bases between them. This CDR3 spans 14 amino acids. CDR3 in DNA: TGTGCCAGCAGCCCTGCTGGGCGTTTCACTGAAGCTTTCTTT. Residues: CASSPAGRFTEAFF.

This clone was recorded once. This chain joins TRBV5-6 and TRBJ2-7; the match to TRBD1 covers 7 bases. The CDR3 is 16 residues long. V was clipped by 0 bases and J by 2 bases; unmatched bases: 8. The germline gives CDR1 SGHDT, CDR2 YYEEEE. DNA of the CDR3: TGTGCCAGCAGCTTGGCCAACAGGGGATTTCCCTACGAGCAGTACTTC. It yields the protein CASSLANRGFPYEQYF. Together with reference TRBV5-6 and TRBJ2-7, the CDR3 gives the full variable domain: DAGVTQSPTHLIKTRGQQVTLRCSPKSGHDTVSWYQQALGQGPQFIFQYYEEEERQRGNFPDRFSGHQFPNYSSELNVNALLLGDSALYLCASSLANRGFPYEQYFGPGTRLTVT.

The chain uses TRBV5-1 and TRBJ2-2; D may be TRBD1 (6 bases). The CDR3 is 16 residues long. The V end was cut by 4 bases, the J end by 1 base, with 14 bases between. From germline, CDR1 is SGHRS and CDR2 YFSETQ. The CDR3 is CASSPLTGRNTGELFF. As DNA, the CDR3 is TGCGCCAGCAGCCCGTTAACAGGGAGGAACACCGGGGAGCTGTTTTTT.

This sequence joins TRBV21-1 and TRBJ1-2. TRBV21-1 is a listed pseudogene. The CDR3 has 18 amino acids. The CDR3 region is CASSKVRRGRWSNYGYTF. The CDR3 DNA is TGTGCCAGCAGCAAAGTTAGGAGGGGCCGCTGGAGTAACTATGGCTACACCTTC.

This clone has a single count. The chain is built from TRBV11-2 and TRBJ1-2, with 8 bases lining up with TRBD1. The V gene's germline CDR1 is SGHAT and CDR2 FQNNGV. V trimming: 0 bases; J trimming: 4 bases; junction bases outside the gene matches: 10. CDR3 size: 17 residues. CDR3 nucleotide sequence: TGTGCCAGCAGCTTAGACCCAGCCGGGACAGGAAGCTATGGCTACACCTTC. It is translated as CASSLDPAGTGSYGYTF.

The chain recombines TRBV2 with TRBJ1-5, with a weak D call TRBD1 (6 bases). The CDR3 is 13 amino acids. V lost 5 bases and J lost 3, with 8 bases in between. The germline gives CDR1 SNHLY, CDR2 FYNNEI. This CDR3 is CASSQGHNQPQHF. The CDR3 region has the DNA TGTGCCAGCAGTCAGGGACACAATCAGCCCCAGCATTTT.

For the CDR3, the DNA is TGCGCCAGCAGCTTGGAAAGGAATTCCGGGACACTGAACACTGAAGCTTTCTTT. Encoded protein: CASSLERNSGTLNTEAFF. V is TRBV5-1 and J is TRBJ1-1; D may be TRBD1 (6 bases). Germline-derived CDR1 and CDR2 are SGHRS and YFSETQ. Trimming took off 0 bases at V and 0 bases at J, with 18 bases between the two ends. The CDR3 loop spans 18 amino acids.

This sequence joins TRBV9 and TRBJ2-7, with D hard to call. The length of the CDR3 is 16 residues. Trimming shortened V by 3 bases and J by 2 bases, and 18 bases separated the two germline ends. Germline-derived CDR1 and CDR2 are SGDLS and YYNGEE. The CDR3 spells CASSAQVQAAPYEQYF. The CDR3 DNA follows: TGTGCCAGCAGCGCTCAAGTCCAGGCCGCCCCCTACGAGCAGTACTTC.

This chain uses TRBV10-3 with TRBJ2-2; perhaps TRBD2 as D (5 bases). Germline loops: CDR1 ENHRY, CDR2 SYGVKD. Trimming took off 9 bases at V and 4 bases at J, with 12 bases between the two ends. The CDR3 is made up of 13 amino acids. The CDR3 is CAMLGVSTGELFF. The CDR3 DNA follows: TGTGCCATGCTCGGGGTGAGCACCGGGGAGCTGTTTTTT.

The chain employs TRBV6-1 and TRBJ1-4; possible D gene TRBD1, 6 bases. Germline V gene lookup returns CDR1 MNHNS and CDR2 SASEGT. V lost 8 bases, J lost 7 bases, and 17 bases lay in between. The CDR3 length is 14 residues. This chain's CDR3 is CASRNRAGGEKLFF. The CDR3 DNA reads as TGTGCCAGCCGAAACAGGGCTGGGGGTGAAAAACTGTTTTTT.

The table lists this clone with a count of one. The gene calls are TRBV18 and TRBJ1-1; D uncertain. Per germline, CDR1 KGHSH and CDR2 LQKENI. Trimming stripped 0 bases from V and 3 bases from J, with 8 bases between. CDR3 size: 14 residues. In DNA form, the CDR3 reads TGTGCCAGCTCACCACCGGTGGCGGACACTGAAGCTTTCTTT. Residues: CASSPPVADTEAFF.

This chain links TRBV10-3 with TRBJ1-4; the D is unclear. The CDR3 length is 13 residues. Germline CDR1 and CDR2: ENHRY and SYGVKD. V was pared by 11 bases and J by 5 bases, with 15 bases between. CDR3 residues: CASGWEGNEKLFF. The DNA for the CDR3 is TGTGCCTCTGGTTGGGAGGGCAATGAAAAACTGTTTTTT.

The chain joins TRBV7-2 to TRBJ1-3; the D gene is possibly TRBD1 (6 bases). CDR3 length: 16 amino acids. CDR1 SGHTA and CDR2 FQGNSA come from the germline V gene. Trimming left V 7 bases short and J 0 bases short, with 16 bases between. CDR3 in amino acids: CASTVRQGGSGNTIYF. The CDR3 nucleotides read TGTGCCAGCACCGTCCGGCAAGGGGGCTCTGGAAACACCATATATTTT.